These 22 T cell receptor beta chains originate from one sample sequenced in a study of spatial heterogeneity in lung cancer. TCRdb reprocessed the 5' RACE reads via MiXCR and lists one record per CDR3 protein. This sample yields about 27,000 distinct CDR3 sequences, of which almost 5.5% are seen a single time; approximately 24% belongs to the top ten. Time point meaning: blood at routine non-recurrence follow-up after resection. The sequenced sample was PBMCs, obtained at follow-up. The receptors come from a female donor with early-stage non-small cell lung cancer.

This clonotype was observed a few times. V gene TRBV5-1 combines with J gene TRBJ1-1, with D unresolved. Trimming took 0 bases from V and 0 from J, leaving 12 bases between them. The CDR3 has 16 amino acids. CDR1 SGHRS and CDR2 YFSETQ come from the germline V gene. CDR3 DNA sequence: TGCGCCAGCAGCTTGGAGCCTCTGGTTTTGAACACTGAAGCTTTCTTT. It yields the protein CASSLEPLVLNTEAFF.

This clonotype was detected ten times or more. This rearrangement joins TRBV4-3 to TRBJ2-5; no clear D gene. Trimming took off 0 bases at V and 4 bases at J, with 6 bases between the two ends. In germline, CDR1 is LGHNA, CDR2 YSLEER. The CDR3 is made up of 13 amino acids. For the CDR3, the DNA is TGCGCCAGCAGCCAAGACACGGGAGAGACCCAGTACTTC. Its translation is CASSQDTGETQYF.

This clonotype appeared many times. The rearrangement uses TRBV28 and TRBJ2-1; TRBD1 matches at 7 bases. After removal of 7 bases from V and 0 bases from J, the junction contained 6 bases not matched to a gene. The CDR3 runs 15 residues. Germline V lookup: CDR1 MDHEN, CDR2 SYDVKM. The CDR3 DNA sequence: TGTGCCAGCAAAATTCGGGACAGCTCCTACAATGAGCAGTTCTTC. Translated: CASKIRDSSYNEQFF.

This clonotype came up many times. The V gene is TRBV11-2, the J gene TRBJ2-3; perhaps TRBD2 as D (6 bases). Trimming left V 1 base short and J 8 bases short, with 19 bases between. Germline CDR1 reads SGHAT; CDR2 reads FQNNGV. The CDR3 loop spans 16 amino acids. Here the CDR3 DNA reads TGTGCCAGCAGCTTAGGTTTCACGGGAGACAGTGGTACGCAGTATTTT. Translated: CASSLGFTGDSGTQYF.

This clonotype was counted many times. The chain employs TRBV27 and TRBJ2-1; D unresolved. Trimming took 4 bases from V and 16 from J, leaving 17 bases between them. The CDR3 covers 12 residues. Germline loops: CDR1 MNHEY, CDR2 SMNVEV (reference sequence). The CDR3 reads CASSSTRGPGFF. The CDR3 DNA follows: TGTGCCAGCAGTTCTACCCGCGGTCCCGGCTTCTTC.

This clonotype was seen at least ten times. This chain uses TRBV7-2 with TRBJ2-1; D is unresolved. The germline V gene encodes CDR1 SGHTA and CDR2 FQGNSA. The CDR3 extends over 15 amino acids. V gave up 4 bases and J gave up 6 bases, with 16 bases separating them. In DNA form, the CDR3 reads TGTGCCAGCAGCTCTCCAGTGGGGTTCTCCAATGAGCAGTTCTTC. This sequence encodes CASSSPVGFSNEQFF.

This clonotype was counted at least ten times. The chain joins TRBV5-6 to TRBJ2-2; tentatively, D is TRBD1 (6 bases). Germline V gene data show CDR1 as SGHDT and CDR2 as YYEEEE. The V end lost 4 bases, the J end lost 4 bases, and 11 bases lay between the germline ends. The CDR3 sequence is 14 residues long. The DNA of the CDR3 is TGTGCCAGCAGCCCAGGGACACTCACCGGGGAGCTGTTTTTT. It codes for CASSPGTLTGELFF.

The CDR3 region is CASSQASGSSGQFF. CDR3 coding DNA: TGTGCCAGCAGCCAAGCTAGCGGGAGCTCCGGGCAGTTCTTC. V is TRBV14 and J is TRBJ2-1, with 10 positions matching TRBD2. V gave up 1 base and J gave up 12 bases; unmatched junction bases: 6. CDR1 is SGHDN, CDR2 FVKESK, per germline. CDR3 size: 14 residues. Full variable domain (remainder filled in from reference TRBV14 and TRBJ2-1): EAGVTQFPSHSVIEKGQTVTLRCDPISGHDNLYWYRRVMGKEIKFLLHFVKESKQDESGMPNNRFLAERTGGTYSTLKVQPAELEDSGVYFCASSQASGSSGQFFGPGTRLTVL.

This clonotype occurred many times. The chain has TRBV5-5 and TRBJ2-1; 9 bases fit TRBD1. The length of the CDR3 is 16 residues. Germline V gene data show CDR1 as SGHKS and CDR2 as YYEKEE (reference sequence). V was pared by 4 bases and J by 7 bases, with 12 bases of the junction left unmatched. The CDR3 DNA reads TGTGCCAGCAGCCCCTCCCGAACAGGGGGCAGGAATGAGCAGTTCTTC. This encodes CASSPSRTGGRNEQFF.

This clonotype was observed at least ten times. The chain has TRBV14 and TRBJ2-1; D call uncertain. Germline CDR1 is SGHDN and CDR2 is FVKESK. The CDR3 totals 11 residues. V lost 3 bases, J lost 10 bases, and 7 bases lay in between. In DNA, the CDR3 is TGTGCCAGCAGCCAGGGGTTCGAGCAGTTCTTC. Protein: CASSQGFEQFF.

This clonotype was seen ten or more times. The chain recombines TRBV20-1 with TRBJ2-5; 9 positions agree with TRBD2. CDR3 length: 16 residues. Losses at the gene ends were 0 bases for V and 4 bases for J; bases not matched to a gene: 9. From germline, CDR1 is DFQATT and CDR2 SNEGSKA (reference sequence). This chain's CDR3 is CSAREPTSGAGETQYF. The DNA of the CDR3 is TGCAGTGCTAGAGAACCGACTAGCGGAGCCGGAGAGACCCAGTACTTC.

This clonotype was counted many times. As DNA, the CDR3 is TGTGCCAGCAGTCCCCCCGGGCAGCTCTACGAGCAGTACTTC. Translation: CASSPPGQLYEQYF. The rearrangement uses TRBV12-3 or TRBV12-4 and TRBJ2-7, with no clear D. This CDR3 contains 14 residues. V gave up 5 bases and J gave up 3 bases, with 14 bases separating them.

This clonotype was observed many times. This chain joins TRBV4-3 and TRBJ2-7, with TRBD2 matching 7 bases. Germline-derived CDR1 and CDR2 are LGHNA and YSLEER. The CDR3 loop spans 14 amino acids. J gave up 6 bases and V 4 bases, and 9 bases lay outside the gene matches. The CDR3: CASSRGGAQGEQYF. CDR3 DNA sequence: TGCGCCAGCAGCCGCGGGGGAGCTCAAGGCGAGCAGTACTTC.

This clonotype was observed at least ten times. The V and J genes are TRBV6-1 and TRBJ2-1, with unresolved D. This CDR3 is 10 amino acids long. Trimming removed 6 bases from V and 14 bases from J, with 11 bases in between. Germline loops: CDR1 MNHNS, CDR2 SASEGT. The CDR3: CASRGTREFF. CDR3 bases: TGTGCCAGCAGGGGTACACGGGAGTTCTTC.

The J gene is TRBJ1-5, the V gene TRBV21-1; TRBD1, the D gene given by the table, was not confirmed from the DNA. TRBV21-1 is recorded as a pseudogene. The CDR3 covers 15 residues. In DNA form, the CDR3 reads TGTGCCAGCAGCCACGGGACAGCAGACAATCAGCCCCAGCATTTT. Translation: CASSHGTADNQPQHF.

The rearrangement uses TRBV6-2 or TRBV6-3 and TRBJ1-1, with D unclear. This CDR3 is built from 13 residues. Germline loops: CDR1 MNHEY, CDR2 SVGEGT. V was clipped by 2 bases and J by 6 bases, with 10 bases between them. CDR3 in amino acids: CASSYPAVPEAFF. CDR3 nucleotides: TGTGCCAGCAGTTACCCGGCCGTCCCTGAAGCTTTCTTT.

This clonotype has at least ten counts. The gene calls are TRBV14 and TRBJ1-5; D not certain. The CDR3 spans 18 residues. CDR1 is SGHDN and CDR2 is FVKESK in the germline V gene. Trimming took 0 bases from V and 6 from J, leaving 21 bases between them. CDR3 region: CASSQEMRRDTGGQPQHF. The CDR3 DNA follows: TGTGCCAGCAGCCAAGAAATGAGGCGCGACACCGGCGGTCAGCCCCAGCATTTT.

This clonotype was recorded at least ten times. The chain is built from TRBV28 and TRBJ1-2, with D unresolved. This CDR3 spans 13 amino acids. Trimming removed 3 bases from V and 4 bases from J, with 9 bases in between. The germline V gene has CDR1 MDHEN and CDR2 SYDVKM. The CDR3 sequence is CASSFRSSYGYTF. For the CDR3, the DNA is TGTGCCAGCAGTTTTCGTTCTTCCTATGGCTACACCTTC.

This clonotype was counted at least ten times. The chain has TRBV9 and TRBJ2-2; TRBD2 matches at 7 bases. The CDR3 has 16 residues. Germline V gene sequence: CDR1 SGDLS, CDR2 YYNGEE. J was trimmed by 4 bases and V by 4 bases; bases with no gene match: 10. The CDR3 protein is CASSSPRGGPTGELFF. DNA for the CDR3: TGTGCCAGCAGCTCCCCAAGGGGAGGGCCCACCGGGGAGCTGTTTTTT.

This clonotype was detected many times. This chain connects TRBV11-2 to TRBJ2-7; 9 nucleotides align to TRBD2. The CDR3 length is 15 residues. J was trimmed by 6 bases and V by 5 bases; bases with no gene match: 11. CDR1 is SGHAT, CDR2 FQNNGV, per germline. The CDR3 sequence: CASSHESGGRAEQYF. CDR3 coding DNA: TGTGCCAGCAGCCACGAATCCGGCGGGAGGGCCGAGCAGTACTTC. Drawing the rest from reference TRBV11-2 and TRBJ2-7, the complete variable domain is EAGVAQSPRYKIIEKRQSVAFWCNPISGHATLYWYQQILGQGPKLLIQFQNNGVVDDSQLPKDRFSAERLKGVDSTLKIQPAKLEDSAVYLCASSHESGGRAEQYFGPGTRLTVT.

The genes are TRBV20-1 and TRBJ1-6, with D unresolved. V lost 5 bases, J lost 7 bases, and 12 bases lay in between. The CDR3 is 13 amino acids. Germline V CDR1 and CDR2: DFQATT, SNEGSKA (reference sequence). CDR3 DNA sequence: TGCAGTGCTGATACCGGGGAAAATTCACCCCTCCACTTT. Translated, it gives CSADTGENSPLHF.

On this clonotype itself: One end of the junction is discordant with germline, which a read error may explain. J is TRBJ1-6 and V is TRBV19; 9 positions match TRBD1. The CDR3 contains 15 residues. CDR1 LNHDA and CDR2 SQIVND come from the germline V gene (reference sequence). The CDR3 is CVSSNAGTGYSPLHF. The CDR3 DNA is TGTGTCAGTAGTAACGCCGGGACAGGGTATTCACCCCTCCACTTT.